Listed below are T cell receptor beta chains from one sample, sequenced in a study of blood T cell repertoires in COVID-19. Method: immunoSEQ multiplex PCR; TCRdb's copy keeps in-frame clones and lacks some. Of over 200,000 clones in the sample, around 80% were seen once. The sequencing sample was made of peripheral blood. The source of these receptors is a woman of 80 years or more with active or convalescent COVID-19. CDR3s include the opening cysteine and the closing phenylalanine or tryptophan. A D gene is named only where the DNA matches it firmly. Not all rows give a size; the values are once, few, many and, for expanded clones, a class.

CDR3nt: TGTGCCAGCAGTGATGGGCAGGGCCTAAGCGAGCAGTACTTC
CDR3aa: CASSDGQGLSEQYF
abundance: .
v_gene: TRBV6-1
j_gene: TRBJ2-7
d_gene: .
len: 14

CDR3nt: TGTGCCAGCAGCCCAGGACTCGAAAACTACGAGCAGTACTTC
CDR3aa: CASSPGLENYEQYF
abundance: .
v_gene: TRBV7-3
j_gene: TRBJ2-7
d_gene: .
len: 14

CDR3nt: TGTGCCAGCAGTTTGAAGCAGGGGGTCGAGCAGTACTTC
CDR3aa: CASSLKQGVEQYF
abundance: .
v_gene: TRBV12-3/TRBV12-4
j_gene: TRBJ2-7
d_gene: TRBD1
len: 13

CDR3nt: TGTGCCAGCTCACCCCCCGGGACAGGGAACTATGGCTACACCTTC
CDR3aa: CASSPPGTGNYGYTF
abundance: .
v_gene: TRBV18
j_gene: TRBJ1-2
d_gene: TRBD1
len: 15

CDR3nt: TGTGCCAGCAGCTTGGGCCAAACTAGCTCTGGGGCCAACGTCCTGACTTTC
CDR3aa: CASSLGQTSSGANVLTF
abundance: .
v_gene: TRBV5-4
j_gene: TRBJ2-6
d_gene: .
len: 17

CDR3nt: TGTGCCAGCAGCTCGAGACAGGGGATGAACACTGAAGCTTTCTTT
CDR3aa: CASSSRQGMNTEAFF
abundance: .
v_gene: TRBV7-9
j_gene: TRBJ1-1
d_gene: TRBD1
len: 15

CDR3nt: TGTGCCAGCAGCTTAAAGGCAGGGGGCACTGAAGCTTTCTTT
CDR3aa: CASSLKAGGTEAFF
abundance: .
v_gene: TRBV14
j_gene: TRBJ1-1
d_gene: TRBD1
len: 14

CDR3nt: TGTGCCAGCAGCTTCGGACTAGCTAGCACAGATACGCAGTATTTT
CDR3aa: CASSFGLASTDTQYF
abundance: .
v_gene: TRBV5-5
j_gene: TRBJ2-3
d_gene: TRBD2
len: 15

CDR3nt: TGTGCCACCAGGTCCTGGGGGCTCACTGAAGCTTTCTTT
CDR3aa: CATRSWGLTEAFF
abundance: .
v_gene: TRBV24-1
j_gene: TRBJ1-1
d_gene: .
len: 13

CDR3nt: TGTGCCAGCAGTTACACGGACAGACGGGGCTACACCTTC
CDR3aa: CASSYTDRRGYTF
abundance: .
v_gene: TRBV6-5
j_gene: TRBJ1-2
d_gene: .
len: 13

CDR3nt: TGCGCCAGCAGCTTGGAACCAGAAAGCTATGGCTACACCTTC
CDR3aa: CASSLEPESYGYTF
abundance: .
v_gene: TRBV5-1
j_gene: TRBJ1-2
d_gene: .
len: 14

CDR3nt: TGTGCCAGTAGTATAGATCGCCTAGCGGGAGCCAATGAGCAGTTCTTC
CDR3aa: CASSIDRLAGANEQFF
abundance: .
v_gene: TRBV19
j_gene: TRBJ2-1
d_gene: TRBD2
len: 16

CDR3nt: TGTGCCAGCAGCTTACGTAAAAACGAGCAGTACTTC
CDR3aa: CASSLRKNEQYF
abundance: .
v_gene: TRBV13
j_gene: TRBJ2-7
d_gene: .
len: 12

CDR3nt: TGTGCCAGCAGTTCGACGGGACAGGGGGCTTATTCACCCCTCCACTTT
CDR3aa: CASSSTGQGAYSPLHF
abundance: .
v_gene: TRBV28
j_gene: TRBJ1-6
d_gene: TRBD1
len: 16

CDR3nt: TGTGCCAGCAGTGACGGGACAGGGGGGAATGGCTACACCTTC
CDR3aa: CASSDGTGGNGYTF
abundance: .
v_gene: TRBV6-4
j_gene: TRBJ1-2
d_gene: TRBD1
len: 14

CDR3nt: TGCGCCAGCAGTTTGGACAGGAGCACAGATACGCAGTATTTT
CDR3aa: CASSLDRSTDTQYF
abundance: .
v_gene: TRBV5-1
j_gene: TRBJ2-3
d_gene: TRBD1
len: 14

CDR3nt: TGTGCCAGCAGTAACTATGGGGCGGCGGCTTTCTTT
CDR3aa: CASSNYGAAAFF
abundance: once
v_gene: TRBV6-5
j_gene: TRBJ1-1
d_gene: .
len: 12

CDR3nt: TGTGCCAGCAGTCCACACTACGAGCAGTACTTC
CDR3aa: CASSPHYEQYF
abundance: .
v_gene: TRBV28
j_gene: TRBJ2-7
d_gene: .
len: 11

CDR3nt: TGTGCCAGCAGCTACGACAGGAACACTGAAGCTTTCTTT
CDR3aa: CASSYDRNTEAFF
abundance: .
v_gene: TRBV5-4
j_gene: TRBJ1-1
d_gene: .
len: 13

CDR3nt: TGTGCCAGCAGCCTCGGGACAGGGGCCATTCACTTC
CDR3aa: CASSLGTGAIHF
abundance: .
v_gene: TRBV14
j_gene: TRBJ2-7
d_gene: TRBD1
len: 12

CDR3nt: TGCGCCAGCAGCTTGGATGGAGGGAATCAGCCCCAGCATTTT
CDR3aa: CASSLDGGNQPQHF
abundance: .
v_gene: TRBV5-1
j_gene: TRBJ1-5
d_gene: .
len: 14

CDR3nt: TGCGCCAGCAGCTTGGGGCCAGGACAGGGGGTCGAGCAGTACTTC
CDR3aa: CASSLGPGQGVEQYF
abundance: .
v_gene: TRBV5-1
j_gene: TRBJ2-7
d_gene: TRBD1
len: 15

CDR3nt: TGTGCCAGCAGCACCGGGACAACGAACACCGGGGAGCTGTTTTTT
CDR3aa: CASSTGTTNTGELFF
abundance: .
v_gene: TRBV6-2/TRBV6-3
j_gene: TRBJ2-2
d_gene: .
len: 15

CDR3nt: TGTGCCAGCAGCTCGACAGGGTGGATGAACACTGAAGCTTTCTTT
CDR3aa: CASSSTGWMNTEAFF
abundance: once
v_gene: TRBV7-2
j_gene: TRBJ1-1
d_gene: TRBD1
len: 15

CDR3nt: TGTGCCAGCAGCCAAGATGGGACTAGCGGGAGGAGGCAGTACTTC
CDR3aa: CASSQDGTSGRRQYF
abundance: .
v_gene: TRBV3-1/TRBV3-2
j_gene: TRBJ2-7
d_gene: TRBD2
len: 15

CDR3nt: TGCGCCAGCAGCTTGGAACCGGGGGCCCTGGGAGGGCGAGAGCAGTTCTTC
CDR3aa: CASSLEPGALGGREQFF
abundance: .
v_gene: TRBV5-1
j_gene: TRBJ2-1
d_gene: .
len: 17

CDR3nt: TGTGCCAGCAGTCAAGGGACTAGCGGGGGGGTAGATACGCAGTATTTT
CDR3aa: CASSQGTSGGVDTQYF
abundance: .
v_gene: TRBV6-1
j_gene: TRBJ2-3
d_gene: TRBD2
len: 16

CDR3nt: TGTGCCAGCAGCCAAGTTTGGCAATCTTCCTACGAGCAGTACTTC
CDR3aa: CASSQVWQSSYEQYF
abundance: .
v_gene: TRBV3-1/TRBV3-2
j_gene: TRBJ2-7
d_gene: .
len: 15

CDR3nt: TGTGCCAGCTCCAAGAGGGCCGATACTAACTATGGCTACACCTTC
CDR3aa: CASSKRADTNYGYTF
abundance: .
v_gene: TRBV7-2
j_gene: TRBJ1-2
d_gene: .
len: 15

CDR3nt: TGTGCCAGCAGTTACTCGTATGCGGTGAGCTCCTACGAGCAGTACTTC
CDR3aa: CASSYSYAVSSYEQYF
abundance: .
v_gene: TRBV6-5
j_gene: TRBJ2-7
d_gene: .
len: 16

CDR3nt: TGTGCCAGCAGCACGAATACTCCGGGACAGGGAGGGGAGACCCAGTACTTC
CDR3aa: CASSTNTPGQGGETQYF
abundance: .
v_gene: TRBV6-4
j_gene: TRBJ2-5
d_gene: TRBD1
len: 17

CDR3nt: TGTGCCAGCGCCCCGGGACAGGTATCCGAGCAGTACTTC
CDR3aa: CASAPGQVSEQYF
abundance: .
v_gene: TRBV7-2
j_gene: TRBJ2-7
d_gene: TRBD1
len: 13

CDR3nt: TGCGCCAGCAGCTTGGAAGGAGGATCGGGAAACACCATATATTTT
CDR3aa: CASSLEGGSGNTIYF
abundance: few
v_gene: TRBV5-1
j_gene: TRBJ1-3
d_gene: .
len: 15

CDR3nt: TGTGCCAGCAGTTCAGCAGGGGGGAGCAATGAGCAGTTCTTC
CDR3aa: CASSSAGGSNEQFF
abundance: .
v_gene: TRBV6-2/TRBV6-3
j_gene: TRBJ2-1
d_gene: .
len: 14

CDR3nt: TGTGCTAGTGGTGGGGGACTAGCGGGAGAATCAGATACGCAGTATTTT
CDR3aa: CASGGGLAGESDTQYF
abundance: .
v_gene: TRBV12-5
j_gene: TRBJ2-3
d_gene: TRBD2
len: 16

CDR3nt: TGTGCCACCAAGGCCTCTTTGGGCAGGGGGCGCGAAAGCAATCAGCCCCAGCATTTT
CDR3aa: CATKASLGRGRESNQPQHF
abundance: .
v_gene: TRBV19
j_gene: TRBJ1-5
d_gene: TRBD1
len: 19

CDR3nt: TGTGCCAGCAGCCACTCTAAAACACGAGGGCAAGGCTCCTACGAGCAGTACTTC
CDR3aa: CASSHSKTRGQGSYEQYF
abundance: .
v_gene: TRBV3-1/TRBV3-2
j_gene: TRBJ2-7
d_gene: .
len: 18

CDR3nt: TGTGCCAGCAGCTCACGGGTCTTTGCTCAAGACAGGAGATATGGCTACACCTTC
CDR3aa: CASSSRVFAQDRRYGYTF
abundance: .
v_gene: TRBV5-5
j_gene: TRBJ1-2
d_gene: .
len: 18

CDR3nt: TGCGCCAGCAGCTCTAGCCAGGGGGCCCCTAACTCTGGCTACACCTTC
CDR3aa: CASSSSQGAPNSGYTF
abundance: .
v_gene: TRBV5-1
j_gene: TRBJ1-2
d_gene: TRBD1
len: 16

CDR3nt: TGTGCCAGTAGTTTGACCGGGACACGCGTCCAAGAGACCCAGTACTTC
CDR3aa: CASSLTGTRVQETQYF
abundance: .
v_gene: TRBV19
j_gene: TRBJ2-5
d_gene: .
len: 16

CDR3nt: TGTGCCAGTACCGACGGAGGGGGCTGGCAGCCCCAGCATTTT
CDR3aa: CASTDGGGWQPQHF
abundance: few
v_gene: TRBV19
j_gene: TRBJ1-5
d_gene: TRBD1
len: 14

CDR3nt: TGTGCCACCAGCAGAGGTAGCGGGAGGGTAACCGGGGAGCTGTTTTTT
CDR3aa: CATSRGSGRVTGELFF
abundance: .
v_gene: TRBV15
j_gene: TRBJ2-2
d_gene: TRBD2
len: 16